This TCR beta chain was sequenced for a study of T cell repertoires in cytomegalovirus infection. Study results and limitations: Across the ex vivo response, the dominant clonotypes were HLA-C-restricted CMV-specific TCR beta clonotypes.

Trimming took 6 bases from V and 8 from J, leaving 11 bases between them. Germline values: CDR1 SNHLY, CDR2 FYNNEI. The CDR3 sequence is 12 residues long. Details on this clonotype: What it recognizes is unknown.

TCRdb analysed the reads with MiXCR anew, one entry per CDR3 protein. This sample has 250,000 or so distinct CDR3 sequences, with approximately 15% found just once. The TCR comes from a human donor in good health (CMV status not recorded). Some clones in this sample may be carry-over from other donors' samples. This chain uses TRBV2 with TRBJ2-4; the D gene could be TRBD1 or TRBD2 (5 bases each). The sequenced sample consisted of CD8+ T cells from PBMCs. The CDR3 coding sequence is TGTGCCAGCAGGGACGGGACGTACATTCAGTACTTC. As protein: CASRDGTYIQYF.